This T cell receptor beta chain was sequenced during a study of response to subunit inactivated influenza vaccine. Study outcomes and limitations: The authors proposed limited new T cell recruitment per seasonal influenza vaccination.

TCRdb redid the calling of the RT-PCR reads with MiXCR, one entry per CDR3 protein. Here the sample spans around 520,000 distinct CDR3 sequences, about 10% being singletons. The germline V and J ends were trimmed by 2 bases and 4 bases, with 5 bases remaining between them. CDR3 length equals 11 residues. Germline CDR1 is DFQATT and CDR2 is SNEGSKA (reference sequence). This clonotype was counted between two and nine times. Antigen unknown. This sample comprised PBMCs from blood, obtained on the day of vaccination. This receptor was identified in a man in his forties or fifties who received an inactivated influenza vaccine. The chain recombines TRBV20-1 with TRBJ1-2; D remains unclear. The CDR3 nucleotides read TGCAGTGCTAGACCAGTCTATGGCTACACCTTC. Translating gives CSARPVYGYTF.